This T cell receptor beta chain was retrieved from a study of patients and donors after allogeneic stem cell transplantation. The length of the CDR3 is 14 residues. CDR1 is SGHRS, CDR2 YFSETQ, per germline. The V gene end was trimmed by 5 bases and the J gene end by 3 bases; junction bases not matched to a gene: 4. TCRdb redid the calling of the RT-PCR reads with MiXCR, one entry per CDR3 protein. Among approximately 430,000 distinct CDR3 sequences, approximately 16% were seen once, and the ten largest hold around 6.8%. What was sequenced was blood, either unsorted or a sorted T cell fraction (not recorded which). The origin of this receptor is a human donor who was either an allogeneic HSCT recipient or a stem cell or donor lymphocyte infusion donor (not recorded which). It is not recorded whose cells these are; they may come from a transplant donor. The genes are TRBV5-1 and TRBJ2-7, with TRBD1 matching 11 bases. The CDR3 reads CASRRDRGSYEQYF. DNA of the CDR3: TGCGCCAGCAGACGGGACAGGGGGAGCTACGAGCAGTACTTC.